The next 14 T cell receptor beta chains were all read from a single sample in a study of beta chain features in type 1 diabetes. No antigen has been assigned to these receptors. Expressed TCRB transcripts were sequenced, since all the RNA that had been isolated was reverse transcribed. Assay: immunoSEQ multiplex PCR; the TCRdb copy retains only in-frame clones and omits some. Of about 30,000 clones listed, around 54% are singletons. Study-level findings and limits: People with Type 1 diabetes carried modestly yet significantly shorter TCRB CDR3s in all four CD4+ subsets.

The sequencing input was Tregs from blood. The receptors here all came from a woman aged 18-29 years with type 1 diabetes.

The chain employs TRBV7-3 and TRBJ2-3, with 8 bases fitting TRBD2. Germline V gene data show CDR1 as SGHTA and CDR2 as FQGTGA. This CDR3 contains 16 residues. The V segment lost 5 bases and the J segment 3 bases; nucleotides outside the gene matches: 10. The CDR3 region has the DNA TGTGCCAGCAGCCCCCGACCGGGAGGGCCGACAGATACGCAGTATTTT. This codes for CASSPRPGGPTDTQYF.

In nucleotides, the CDR3 is TGTGCCAGCAGTGAGGACAGGCAAGTCACAAAACTGTTTTTT. Translated: CASSEDRQVTKLFF. The chain links TRBV2 to TRBJ1-4; TRBD1 agrees at 7 bases. The CDR3 is made up of 14 amino acids. The J segment lost 10 bases and the V segment lost 3 bases, leaving 8 bases of the junction unmatched. Germline V CDR1 and CDR2: SNHLY, FYNNEI. The whole variable domain, remainder taken from reference TRBV2 and TRBJ1-4, is EPEVTQTPSHQVTQMGQEVILRCVPISNHLYFYWYRQILGQKVEFLVSFYNNEISEKSEIFDDQFSVERPDGSNFTLKIRSTKLEDSAMYFCASSEDRQVTKLFFGSGTQLSVL.

V is TRBV7-9 and J is TRBJ1-5, with TRBD1 identical over 7 bases. There are 15 residues in the CDR3. Trimming removed 4 bases from V and 2 bases from J; junction bases left unmatched: 5. Germline V gene sequence: CDR1 SEHNR, CDR2 FQNEAQ (reference sequence). The CDR3 protein is CASSSGTAGNQPQHF. CDR3 nucleotides: TGTGCCAGCAGCTCCGGGACAGCGGGCAATCAGCCCCAGCATTTT.

This rearrangement joins TRBV7-3 to TRBJ2-5; possible D gene TRBD2, 6 bases. Germline assignment: CDR1 SGHTA and CDR2 FQGTGA. This CDR3 spans 13 amino acids. The V and J ends lost 5 bases and 1 base respectively, with 8 bases between them. CDR3 in amino acids: CASSAGLQETQYF. The DNA of the CDR3 is TGTGCCAGCAGCGCGGGACTCCAAGAGACCCAGTACTTC.

This chain joins TRBV4-2 and TRBJ2-2; TRBD1 matches at 10 bases. This CDR3 has 16 amino acids. From germline, CDR1 is LGHNA and CDR2 YNFKEQ. The V and J ends lost 4 bases and 2 bases, in that order; junction bases with no gene match: 4. DNA of the CDR3: TGTGCCAGCAGCCGCGACAGGGGGCCAAACACCGGGGAGCTGTTTTTT. Translating gives CASSRDRGPNTGELFF.

This clone qualifies as medium-sized (0.01 to 0.1%). The J gene is TRBJ2-2, the V gene TRBV18, with TRBD2 as a possible D gene (5 bases). V was trimmed by 3 bases and J by 3 bases, leaving 8 bases between them. The CDR3 is made up of 14 amino acids. In germline, CDR1 is KGHSH, CDR2 LQKENI. CDR3 residues: CASSPRGYTGELFF. DNA of the CDR3: TGTGCCAGCTCACCTCGCGGGTACACCGGGGAGCTGTTTTTT.

The chain employs TRBV29-1 and TRBJ2-1; unclear D gene. Germline CDR1 SQVTM, CDR2 ANQGSEA. The ends were cut back, 0 bases at V and 13 bases at J, with 13 bases in the middle. CDR3 length: 12 amino acids. CDR3: CSVEDLGARQFF. CDR3 sequence (DNA): TGCAGCGTTGAAGATCTAGGAGCCCGTCAGTTCTTC.

The genes are TRBV7-2 and TRBJ1-4; D unclear. This CDR3 contains 14 residues. Germline loops: CDR1 SGHTA, CDR2 FQGNSA. V was trimmed by 3 bases and J by 5 bases, leaving 10 bases between them. The CDR3 reads CASSFRSVNEKLFF. The CDR3 DNA is TGTGCCAGCAGCTTTCGGTCGGTGAATGAAAAACTGTTTTTT.

The chain employs TRBV28 and TRBJ1-5; possibly TRBD1 for D (5 bases). Trimming left V 4 bases short and J 11 bases short, with 15 bases between. Germline assignment: CDR1 MDHEN and CDR2 SYDVKM. This CDR3 region has 13 residues. In DNA form, the CDR3 reads TGTGCCAGCAGTTCAGGGCCACGCCCGGCCCAGCATTTT. It codes for CASSSGPRPAQHF.

The rearrangement joins TRBV18 to TRBJ2-4, with TRBD1 matching 10 bases. Looked up from germline, CDR1 is KGHSH and CDR2 is LQKENI. The CDR3 loop spans 14 amino acids. J gave up 7 bases and V 3 bases, and 3 bases lay outside the gene matches. The CDR3 DNA sequence: TGTGCCAGCTCACCCTCGGGACAGGGGAACATTCAGTACTTC. Translated, it gives CASSPSGQGNIQYF.

The chain is built from TRBV6-5 and TRBJ2-2; tentatively, D is TRBD1 (6 bases). Germline CDR1 and CDR2: MNHEY and SVGAGI. The V and J ends lost 7 bases and 3 bases respectively, with 12 bases between them. This CDR3 has 14 residues. As DNA, the CDR3 is TGTGCCAGCAAGGACAGTCGGGACACCGGGGAGCTGTTTTTT. Protein sequence: CASKDSRDTGELFF.

The J gene is TRBJ2-5, the V gene TRBV18; D possibly corresponds to TRBD2 (5 bases). There are 14 residues in the CDR3. Trimming removed 0 bases from V and 5 bases from J, with 10 bases in between. Germline V gives CDR1 KGHSH, CDR2 LQKENI. The CDR3 DNA reads as TGTGCCAGCTCACCACCGTCTCCGGGGGAGACCCAGTACTTC. Translation gives CASSPPSPGETQYF.

The J gene is TRBJ2-7, the V gene TRBV6-6; 7 nucleotides line up with TRBD1. CDR1 MNHNY and CDR2 SVGAGI come from the germline V gene (reference sequence). The CDR3 length is 14 residues. Trimming at V came to 7 bases and at J to 3 bases, leaving 9 bases not matched to a gene. The DNA of the CDR3 is TGTGCCAGCACTGACAGGGAAGTTGGCTACGAGCAGTACGTC. This codes for CASTDREVGYEQYV.

Written as DNA, the CDR3 is TGTGCCAGCAGTTCCCGAAGGGGATTGAACAACACTGAAGCTTTCTTT. Its protein product is CASSSRRGLNNTEAFF. The V gene is TRBV27, the J gene TRBJ1-1; the D gene is possibly TRBD1 (5 bases). CDR3 length: 16 residues. V was shortened by 4 bases and J by 2 bases, with 17 bases between the two germline ends. Germline V lookup: CDR1 MNHEY, CDR2 SMNVEV (reference sequence).